This T cell receptor (beta chain) appears in the sequencing data of a study of blood T cell repertoires in COVID-19. In the study overall: From the United States, Italy and Spain came samples of acute and convalescent COVID-19. In each case, the material was cDNA or gDNA derived from T cells, B-cell-depleted T cells, or PBMCs.

Germline lookup yields CDR1 LGHNA and CDR2 YSLEER. This CDR3 is built from 14 residues. V dropped 1 base and J dropped 5 bases, with 12 bases sitting between them. As originally analysed: It was from reference gene primer amplification that nucleated cell counts were estimated. TCRdb keeps only in-frame clones here, not all; method: immunoSEQ multiplex PCR. V and J calls and clone size are as listed in that table; D and trimming were resolved from the DNA. The table has 55,000 to 80,000 clones, 85% to 90% seen once. Sequencing used peripheral blood. This chain uses TRBV4-3 with TRBJ2-7; D possibly corresponds to TRBD1 (6 bases). The clonotype comes from a man aged 50 to 59 with active COVID-19. The CDR3 spells CASSQGFAGDEQYF. The CDR3 bases are TGCGCCAGCAGCCAAGGTTTCGCAGGGGACGAGCAGTACTTC.